This passage covers 19 T cell receptor beta chains from one sample sequenced in a study of beta chain features in type 1 diabetes. Of the isolated RNA, all was reverse transcribed, and so the sequenced material was expressed TCRB transcripts. Using immunoSEQ multiplex PCR, the repertoire was profiled, and TCRdb retains in-frame clones only, with some absent. The sample records about 320,000 clones, approximately 15% being singletons. Sample: central memory CD4+ T cells from blood. Receptor source: a man aged 30-40 years in good health.

This chain connects TRBV7-9 to TRBJ2-1, with TRBD2 identical over 10 bases. This CDR3 spans 15 amino acids. Germline V lookup: CDR1 SEHNR, CDR2 FQNEAQ (reference sequence). V lost 5 bases and J lost 4; bases outside the gene matches: 5. The CDR3 nucleotides read TGTGCCAGCAGCCTAGGACTAGCGGCTTACAATGAGCAGTTCTTC. The encoded protein is CASSLGLAAYNEQFF.

The sample holds a few counts of this clone. The genes are TRBV6-1 and TRBJ1-6, with 7 bases aligning to TRBD1. Germline-derived CDR1 and CDR2 are MNHNS and SASEGT. The CDR3 length is 14 residues. Losses at the gene ends were 3 bases for V and 11 bases for J; bases not matched to a gene: 7. The CDR3: CASSETGKGAPLHF. The CDR3, as DNA: TGTGCCAGCAGTGAGACAGGGAAGGGAGCACCCCTCCACTTT.

The table lists this clone with a few counts. This rearrangement joins TRBV6-4 to TRBJ2-1; TRBD2 matches at 11 bases. This CDR3 has 15 amino acids. J gave up 6 bases and V 6 bases, and 7 bases lay outside the gene matches. Per germline, CDR1 MRHNA and CDR2 SNTAGT. For the CDR3, the DNA is TGTGCCAGCAGCCAACAAGGACTAGCGGGCAATGAGCAGTTCTTC. Its protein is CASSQQGLAGNEQFF.

This clone has only a few counts. The V call is TRBV7-6, the J call TRBJ2-3; D remains ambiguous. There are 13 residues in the CDR3. Trimming shortened V by 0 bases and J by 3 bases, and 4 bases separated the two germline ends. CDR1 SGHVS and CDR2 FNYEAQ come from the germline V gene. CDR3 loop: CASSLAPTDTQYF. The DNA of the CDR3 is TGTGCCAGCAGCTTAGCTCCGACAGATACGCAGTATTTT.

In this sample, this clone turned up many times. This chain connects TRBV10-3 to TRBJ2-5; D not resolved. V was pared by 6 bases and J by 0 bases, with 5 bases between. Germline values: CDR1 ENHRY, CDR2 SYGVKD. The CDR3 sequence is 12 residues long. CDR3 bases: TGTGCCATCAGGACGGACCAAGAGACCCAGTACTTC. It translates to CAIRTDQETQYF.

This clone has just a few counts. The chain employs TRBV13 and TRBJ2-5; D is uncertain. The J call may be wrong; the DNA end is better matched by TRBJ2-7. The CDR3 has 11 residues. Germline lookup yields CDR1 PRHDT and CDR2 FYEKMQ (reference sequence). The DNA for the CDR3 is TGTGCCAGCGGTACATCCTACGAGCAGTACTTC. It yields the protein CASGTSYEQYF.

The V gene is TRBV5-8, the J gene TRBJ2-5, with TRBD1 matching 11 bases. The CDR3 is 15 residues long. Germline assignment: CDR1 SGHTS and CDR2 YDEGEE. The junction had 5 bases not matched to a gene; V was cut back by 3 bases and J by 4 bases. The chain's CDR3 is CASSYRTGGVETQYF. The CDR3 DNA is TGTGCCAGCAGCTACAGGACAGGGGGCGTAGAGACCCAGTACTTC.

V is TRBV4-1 and J is TRBJ2-5, with D possibly being TRBD1 (5 bases). In germline, CDR1 is MGHRA, CDR2 YSYEKL. The germline V and J ends were trimmed by 0 bases and 11 bases, with 10 bases remaining between them. The CDR3 sequence is 12 residues long. CDR3 amino acids: CASSQETGVQYF. The DNA for the CDR3 is TGCGCCAGCAGCCAAGAAACAGGTGTGCAGTACTTC.

This clone was picked up a small number of times. The chain employs TRBV29-1 and TRBJ1-1; D is unclear. Germline lookup yields CDR1 SQVTM and CDR2 ANQGSEA. This CDR3 is 13 amino acids long. Trimming stripped 6 bases from V and 1 base from J, with 12 bases between. The CDR3 bases are TGCAGCGTCGGAGTTGCACAGAACACTGAAGCTTTCTTT. It codes for CSVGVAQNTEAFF.

This chain links TRBV7-2 with TRBJ1-2; 7 bases fit TRBD1. After removal of 0 bases from V and 4 bases from J, the junction contained 5 bases not matched to a gene. Germline V gives CDR1 SGHTA, CDR2 FQGNSA. The CDR3 runs to 15 residues. Here the CDR3 DNA reads TGTGCCAGCAGCTTAGCTGCAGGGGGGGGCTATGGCTACACCTTC. It is translated as CASSLAAGGGYGYTF.

Only a few counts were recorded for this clone. The rearrangement joins TRBV9 to TRBJ1-1; TRBD1 is a possible D gene (5 bases). The V end lost 5 bases, the J end lost 3 bases, and 11 bases lay between the germline ends. The germline V gene has CDR1 SGDLS and CDR2 YYNGEE. The CDR3 spans 13 residues. CDR3 sequence (DNA): TGTGCCAGCAGTATTGACAGAGACACTGAAGCTTTCTTT. It yields the protein CASSIDRDTEAFF. Full variable domain (outside the CDR3, taken from reference TRBV9 and TRBJ1-1): DSGVTQTPKHLITATGQRVTLRCSPRSGDLSVYWYQQSLDQGLQFLIQYYNGEERAKGNILERFSAQQFPDLHSELNLSSLELGDSALYFCASSIDRDTEAFFGQGTRLTVV.

This clone was seen a handful of times. V usage is TRBV14 and J usage is TRBJ2-5; the D gene is possibly TRBD2 (6 bases). CDR1 is SGHDN and CDR2 is FVKESK in the germline V gene. The CDR3 totals 14 residues. The V end was cut by 3 bases, the J end by 5 bases, with 13 bases between. The CDR3 DNA sequence: TGTGCCAGCAGCCATCGGGACTGGCGGGAGACCCAGTACTTC. Its translation: CASSHRDWRETQYF.

The J gene is TRBJ1-3, the V gene TRBV10-3; D is undetermined. The CDR3 is made up of 12 amino acids. V was shortened by 8 bases and J by 0 bases, with 5 bases between the two germline ends. Per germline, CDR1 ENHRY and CDR2 SYGVKD. CDR3 in amino acids: CAIEGSGNTIYF. The CDR3 DNA reads TGTGCCATCGAAGGCTCTGGAAACACCATATATTTT.

This clone was seen a few times. The DNA of the CDR3 is TGTGCCAGCAGCCGCAGGTGGGGCGAATATGGCTACACCTTC. It encodes CASSRRWGEYGYTF. The V and J genes are TRBV6-5 and TRBJ1-2; D might be TRBD1 (5 bases). Germline assignment: CDR1 MNHEY and CDR2 SVGAGI. The CDR3 is made up of 14 amino acids. V lost 6 bases and J 5 bases, leaving 16 bases between the germline ends.

The rearrangement joins TRBV5-4 to TRBJ2-3, with 9 nucleotides matching TRBD1. This CDR3 comprises 14 residues. Germline lookup yields CDR1 SGHNT and CDR2 YYREEE (reference sequence). J lost 5 bases, V lost 3 bases, and 4 bases had no gene match. This CDR3 reads CASSSTGGGDTQYF. In DNA, the CDR3 is TGTGCCAGCAGCTCGACAGGGGGAGGAGATACGCAGTATTTT.

V is TRBV19 and J is TRBJ2-5, with 9 bases identical to TRBD2. The germline CDR1 and CDR2 sequences are LNHDA and SQIVND (reference sequence). Trimming cost V 7 bases and J 3 bases; bases outside gene matches: 9. CDR3 length: 15 residues. Written as DNA, the CDR3 is TGTGCCAGTAAGAGTAGCGGGGGCCCGAAAGAGACCCAGTACTTC. This encodes CASKSSGGPKETQYF.

This clone was seen a few times. The chain is built from TRBV11-3 and TRBJ2-1; 7 bases fit TRBD1. CDR1 SGHNT and CDR2 YENEEA come from the germline V gene. The CDR3 runs to 15 residues. The J segment lost 6 bases and the V segment lost 5 bases, leaving 10 bases of the junction unmatched. The CDR3 DNA reads as TGTGCCAGCAGCCGAAGCGCAGGGGGATCCAATGAGCAGTTCTTC. Translating gives CASSRSAGGSNEQFF.

This clone was seen more than once but under ten times. The chain employs TRBV7-9 and TRBJ2-3; D uncertain. Trimming pared 5 bases from V and 6 bases from J, leaving 9 bases between. The length of the CDR3 is 12 residues. The V gene's germline CDR1 is SEHNR and CDR2 FQNEAQ (reference sequence). CDR3 bases: TGTGCCAGCAGCCATTTTGGGGATACGCAGTATTTT. This codes for CASSHFGDTQYF. The full variable domain, rest sourced from reference TRBV7-9 and TRBJ2-3, is DTGVSQNPRHKITKRGQNVTFRCDPISEHNRLYWYRQTLGQGPEFLTYFQNEAQLEKSRLLSDRFSAERPKGSFSTLEIQRTEQGDSAMYLCASSHFGDTQYFGPGTRLTVL.

This clone was observed a handful of times. This chain uses TRBV11-3 with TRBJ2-2; a weak D match, TRBD2 (6 bases). Germline V gives CDR1 SGHNT, CDR2 YENEEA. V gave up 5 bases and J gave up 6 bases, with 19 bases separating them. The CDR3 is 16 amino acids. The CDR3 DNA reads TGTGCCAGCAGCGTACGCGGGGCGGTCGATGCCGGGGAGCTGTTTTTT. It specifies CASSVRGAVDAGELFF.